This is a list of T cell receptor beta chains from one sample in a study of T cell responses to AZD1222 COVID-19 vaccine. Assay: immunoSEQ multiplex PCR; the TCRdb copy retains only in-frame clones and omits some. The sample yields around 160,000 clones, about 92% seen once. The sample consisted of peripheral blood, taken on day 0 of AZD1222 vaccination. The receptors come from an adult in good health. Each CDR3 is given without its conserved first and last residue. Size is stated for part of the rows, as once, few or many counts, or as a class when the clone is expanded.

V gene: TRBV7-9; clone size: NA; CDR3 protein: ASSSLLAYNEQF
V gene: TRBV5-1; clone size: NA; CDR3 protein: ASSLEAANTGELF
V gene: TRBV20-1; clone size: NA; CDR3 protein: SASKPPGLAGGGYEQY
V gene: TRBV9; clone size: NA; CDR3 protein: ASSFGHTQETQY
V gene: TRBV7-9; clone size: NA; CDR3 protein: ASSPGQGYPLSEQF
V gene: TRBV2; clone size: NA; CDR3 protein: ATHRDRSPSNTEAF
V gene: TRBV21-1; clone size: NA; CDR3 protein: AINGQGVISYEQY
V gene: TRBV10-1; clone size: NA; CDR3 protein: ASSGDKETQY
V gene: TRBV4-2; clone size: NA; CDR3 protein: ASSQDQGGGGELF
V gene: TRBV5-8; clone size: NA; CDR3 protein: ASSLRGYSNQPQH
V gene: TRBV24-1; clone size: NA; CDR3 protein: ATSDSPPLGGGADEQF
V gene: TRBV20-1; clone size: NA; CDR3 protein: SGGRGNTIY
V gene: TRBV15; clone size: NA; CDR3 protein: ATSRVSRGWSYEQY
V gene: TRBV5-1; clone size: NA; CDR3 protein: ASSLAGSGDEKLF
V gene: TRBV27; clone size: NA; CDR3 protein: ASSVTSDYEQY
V gene: TRBV18; clone size: NA; CDR3 protein: ASSPSGQRKSSSYEQY
V gene: TRBV15; clone size: NA; CDR3 protein: ATSRPGQFNYGYT
V gene: TRBV5-4; clone size: NA; CDR3 protein: ASSLDRANYGYT
V gene: TRBV5-4; clone size: NA; CDR3 protein: ASSLAASGDPYEQY
V gene: TRBV3-1/TRBV3-2; clone size: NA; CDR3 protein: ASSQDGSSPLH
V gene: TRBV5-1; clone size: NA; CDR3 protein: ASSLEGVRNTEAF
V gene: TRBV5-4; clone size: NA; CDR3 protein: AVPTGDFSGANVLT
V gene: TRBV6-5; clone size: NA; CDR3 protein: ASSYFPRKNTEAF
V gene: TRBV25-1; clone size: once; CDR3 protein: ASSGKGPGPQH
V gene: TRBV19; clone size: NA; CDR3 protein: ASSPWDRGTDTQY
V gene: TRBV5-1; clone size: NA; CDR3 protein: ASSPEGGPTYNEQF
V gene: TRBV2; clone size: NA; CDR3 protein: ASSVHAGAPLH
V gene: TRBV5-1; clone size: NA; CDR3 protein: ASSYSRDRKRTQY
V gene: TRBV24-1; clone size: NA; CDR3 protein: ATSARTGEADTQY
V gene: TRBV7-2; clone size: NA; CDR3 protein: ASSQDRAREKLF